A single T cell receptor beta chain is shown here with its context. As yet, its antigen is unknown. The V and J ends lost 8 bases and 6 bases respectively, with 16 bases between them. CDR3 length: 13 amino acids. The germline CDR1 and CDR2 sequences are MNHEY and SVGAGI. Profiled with immunoSEQ multiplex PCR; TCRdb holds only in-frame clones, not every one. The data show 95,000 to 110,000 clones, with 85% to 95% seen just once and 5% held by the top ten. This entry comes from a study of T cell responses to AZD1222 COVID-19 vaccine. Notes on the study in general: Distributed over spike, vaccine-associated CD4 TCRs predominated at 160-218 and 743-854.

This chain uses TRBV6-5 with TRBJ1-1; D is perhaps TRBD1 (6 bases). The TCR comes from an adult in good health. Sequences were derived from peripheral blood, sampled on day 0 of AZD1222 vaccination. CDR3 in amino acids: CASQNSYRAEAFF. DNA for the CDR3: TGTGCCAGCCAAAACTCATACAGGGCTGAAGCTTTCTTT.